One sample yielded the 8 T cell receptor beta chains listed below, sequenced in a study of identical twins. In TCRdb, the 5' RACE reads were re-called with MiXCR into one record per CDR3 protein. The repertoire includes 1.5 million to 2 million distinct CDR3 sequences, more than 30% of them detected once, and 0.27% sits in the top ten. Input material: cord blood. Receptors were obtained from a newborn girl in good health.

This clonotype appeared a few times. The chain recombines TRBV7-2 with TRBJ1-4; a weak D match, TRBD1 (5 bases). Per germline, CDR1 SGHTA and CDR2 FQGNSA. This CDR3 comprises 16 residues. The V end was cut by 5 bases, the J end by 0 bases, with 13 bases between. The CDR3 nucleotides read TGTGCCAGCAGCCCCCGACAGCGTGCAACTAATGAAAAACTGTTTTTT. Protein product: CASSPRQRATNEKLFF.

V is TRBV6-6 and J is TRBJ2-7; TRBD1 might be the D (8 bases). V shed 2 bases and J shed 1 base, with 15 bases lying between them. CDR3 length: 16 amino acids. CDR1 is MNHNY and CDR2 is SVGAGI in the germline V gene (reference sequence). DNA for the CDR3: TGTGCCAGCAGTTACGGGAACAGGGGGGGGTCCTACGAGCAGTACTTC. It codes for CASSYGNRGGSYEQYF.

The table lists this clonotype with a few counts. The rearrangement uses TRBV28 and TRBJ2-4, with TRBD2 as a possible D gene (5 bases). TRBJ2-7 matches the DNA end more closely, so the J call is doubtful. Germline V gene sequence: CDR1 MDHEN, CDR2 SYDVKM. The CDR3 length is 15 residues. This chain's CDR3 is CASYPGSSRRYEQYF. The CDR3, as DNA: TGTGCCAGCTACCCGGGATCCTCGAGGAGGTACGAGCAGTACTTC.

This clonotype was seen more than once but under ten times. The chain is built from TRBV7-9 and TRBJ1-2; D remains ambiguous. V was shortened by 5 bases and J by 8 bases, with 12 bases between the two germline ends. Per the germline V gene, CDR1 is SEHNR and CDR2 is FQNEAQ (reference sequence). The CDR3 is 12 residues long. CDR3 DNA: TGTGCCAGCAGCGAAGAGGGAGGGGGCTACACCTTC. This codes for CASSEEGGGYTF.

This clonotype was seen a handful of times. The chain joins TRBV4-2 to TRBJ2-3; the D is unclear. The CDR3 runs 13 residues. V dropped 4 bases and J dropped 6 bases, with 11 bases sitting between them. The germline V gene has CDR1 LGHNA and CDR2 YNFKEQ. Here the CDR3 reads CASSPLMEDTQYF. CDR3 sequence (DNA): TGTGCCAGCAGCCCGTTGATGGAGGATACGCAGTATTTT.

This clonotype was picked up a small number of times. This rearrangement joins TRBV2 to TRBJ2-3, with D possibly being TRBD1 or TRBD2 (5 bases each). The CDR3 extends over 15 amino acids. Trimming stripped 5 bases from V and 2 bases from J, with 14 bases between. In germline, CDR1 is SNHLY, CDR2 FYNNEI. CDR3 nucleotide sequence: TGTGCCAGCAGTCCGGAAGTCGGGGCCACAGATACGCAGTATTTT. Its protein is CASSPEVGATDTQYF.

The genes are TRBV7-2 and TRBJ2-2; no clear D. The CDR3 is 15 residues long. V was trimmed by 0 bases and J by 6 bases, leaving 11 bases between them. The germline V gene has CDR1 SGHTA and CDR2 FQGNSA. The CDR3 here is CASSLAVTEAGELFF. The CDR3 DNA reads as TGTGCCAGCAGCTTAGCGGTAACCGAGGCCGGGGAGCTGTTTTTT.

This clonotype was observed a handful of times. The chain joins TRBV12-3 or TRBV12-4 to TRBJ1-1; 8 bases agree with TRBD1. This CDR3 region has 15 residues. Losses at the gene ends were 3 bases for V and 3 bases for J; bases not matched to a gene: 6. CDR3 sequence: CASSFRTGRDTEAFF. In DNA, the CDR3 is TGTGCCAGCAGTTTCCGGACAGGGAGGGACACTGAAGCTTTCTTT.